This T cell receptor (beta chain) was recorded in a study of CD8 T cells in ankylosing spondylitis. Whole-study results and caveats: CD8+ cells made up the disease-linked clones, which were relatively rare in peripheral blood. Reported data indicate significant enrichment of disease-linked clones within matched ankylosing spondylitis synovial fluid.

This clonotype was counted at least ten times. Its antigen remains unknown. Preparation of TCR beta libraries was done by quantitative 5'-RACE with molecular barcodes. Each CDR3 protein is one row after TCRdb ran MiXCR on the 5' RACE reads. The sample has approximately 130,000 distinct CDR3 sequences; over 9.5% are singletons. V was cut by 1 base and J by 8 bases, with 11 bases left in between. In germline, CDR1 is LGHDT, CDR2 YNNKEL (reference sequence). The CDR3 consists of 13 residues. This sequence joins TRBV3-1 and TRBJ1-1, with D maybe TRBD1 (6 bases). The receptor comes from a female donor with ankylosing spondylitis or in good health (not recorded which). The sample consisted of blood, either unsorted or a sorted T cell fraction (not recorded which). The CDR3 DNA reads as TGTGCCAGCAGCCAAGGAGGGGGGGCGGAAGCTTTCTTT. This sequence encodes CASSQGGGAEAFF.